This TCR beta chain was captured by sequencing in a study of cytomegalovirus exposure and HLA in healthy donors. Across the study: Genotyping of more than 300 donors showed that roughly 83% belonged to the Caucasian-associated ancestry cluster. The study, taken as a whole, reports: When a later analysis compared HLA-associated TCR beta chains with equally common others, the HLA-associated chains turned out to be more clonally expanded and to have lower generation probabilities.

The PCR contained 60 Vbeta and 13 Jbeta primers. TCRdb's copy holds only in-frame clones and misses some; the assay was immunoSEQ multiplex PCR. The table records 150,000 to 200,000 clones, over 65% of them present only once. This CDR3 has 13 amino acids. Trimming cost V 4 bases and J 2 bases; bases outside gene matches: 1. CDR1 is SQVTM and CDR2 is ANQGSEA in the germline V gene. Comments on this clone: Its target is unknown.

Sequenced sample: PBMCs. The TCR comes from a man aged 55 to 70 in good health and CMV-seronegative. V usage is TRBV29-1 and J usage is TRBJ1-2, with 10 bases that match TRBD1. The CDR3: CSVGTGGNYGYTF. The CDR3 nucleotides read TGCAGCGTTGGGACAGGGGGGAACTATGGCTACACCTTC.